This TCR beta chain was recorded in a study of beta chain features in type 1 diabetes. Every bit of the isolated RNA underwent reverse transcription, so sequencing read expressed TCRB transcripts. TCRdb's table, derived via immunoSEQ multiplex PCR, lists solely in-frame clones and lacks some. This sample has about 140,000 clones, with about 7% found just once. With 2 bases clipped from V and 7 bases from J, the junction kept 13 bases outside the gene matches. There are 16 residues in the CDR3. In germline, CDR1 is SGDLS, CDR2 YYNGEE. Study-wide findings and caveats: Naive, central memory and Treg TCRB repertoires seemed to resemble each other more closely in patients than they did in healthy donors. Type 1 diabetes patients had fewer VDJ junction insertions and more deletions. Shorter templates might be favored by PCR, equally in patients and controls.

This clone was counted only a few times. Its antigen is undetermined. Cells sorted by CD45RO/CCR7/CD25/CD127/CD95/CD27 comprised CD4+ naive, central memory, regulatory and stem cell-like memory cells. The specimen sequenced was central memory CD4+ T cells from blood. The sequence derives from a woman aged 25 to 39 in good health. The chain joins TRBV9 to TRBJ2-7; TRBD2 aligns across 9 bases. This CDR3 reads CASSVDPGLAGGEQYF. CDR3 bases: TGTGCCAGCAGCGTGGACCCGGGCCTGGCGGGGGGGGAGCAGTACTTC.